This note documents a single T cell receptor (beta chain) sequence. What it binds is unknown. Only in-frame clones appear in the TCRdb table, and some are missing; sequencing was by immunoSEQ multiplex PCR. The sample lists about 140,000 clones; around 89% were seen once. V shed 4 bases and J 7 bases; nucleotides not matched to a gene: 4. The V gene's germline CDR1 is SEHNR and CDR2 FQNEAQ (reference sequence). CDR3 length equals 13 residues. The sample originates from a study of T cell responses to AZD1222 COVID-19 vaccine. Study details: Timing groups of about 4 and about 12 weeks for second doses were pooled.

Study findings and constraints: Spike-specific TCR breadth and depth went up after people got two AZD1222 doses. Only 5 or 6 people who got AZD1222 tested seropositive at baseline.

The sequenced sample was peripheral blood, obtained on day 0 of AZD1222 vaccination. This TCR was sampled from an adult in good health. The genes are TRBV7-9 and TRBJ2-1; 7 nucleotides match TRBD2. DNA for the CDR3: TGTGCCAGCAGCTCCCAACTAGCGAATGAGCAGTTCTTC. As protein: CASSSQLANEQFF.